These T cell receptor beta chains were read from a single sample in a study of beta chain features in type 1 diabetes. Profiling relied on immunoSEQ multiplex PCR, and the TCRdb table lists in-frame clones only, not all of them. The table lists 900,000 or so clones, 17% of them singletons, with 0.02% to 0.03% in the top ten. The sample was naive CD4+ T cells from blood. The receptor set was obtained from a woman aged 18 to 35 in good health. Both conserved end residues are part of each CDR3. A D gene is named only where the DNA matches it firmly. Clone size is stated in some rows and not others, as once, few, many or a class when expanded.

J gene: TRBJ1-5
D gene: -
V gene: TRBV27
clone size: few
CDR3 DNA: TGTGCCAGCAGTTTATCTGGTCATCAGGGTCGCAATCAGCCCCAGCATTTT
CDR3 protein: CASSLSGHQGRNQPQHF

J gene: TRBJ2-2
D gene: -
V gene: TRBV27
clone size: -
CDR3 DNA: TGTGCCACCACGAACACCGGGGAGCTGTTTTTT
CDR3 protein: CATTNTGELFF

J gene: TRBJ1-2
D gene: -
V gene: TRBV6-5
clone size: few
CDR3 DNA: TGTGCCAGCAGTTACAACAGATTCTATGGCTACACCTTC
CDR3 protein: CASSYNRFYGYTF

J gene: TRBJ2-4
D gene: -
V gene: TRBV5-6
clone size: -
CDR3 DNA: TGTGCCAGCAGCTTGTTGGGCAGGGAAAACATTCAGTACTTC
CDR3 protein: CASSLLGRENIQYF

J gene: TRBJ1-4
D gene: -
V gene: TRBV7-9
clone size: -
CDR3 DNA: TGTGCCAGCAGCCGGTCCGGGGTGGGTGAAAAACTGTTTTTT
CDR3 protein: CASSRSGVGEKLFF

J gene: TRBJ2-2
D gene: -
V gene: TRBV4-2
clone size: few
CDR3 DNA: TGTGCCAGCAGCCAAGATGGACTGAACACCGGGGAGCTGTTTTTT
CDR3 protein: CASSQDGLNTGELFF

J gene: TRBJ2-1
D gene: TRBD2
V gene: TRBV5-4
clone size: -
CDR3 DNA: TGTGCCAGCAGCGGGACTAGCGGGAACAAGCAGTTCTTC
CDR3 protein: CASSGTSGNKQFF

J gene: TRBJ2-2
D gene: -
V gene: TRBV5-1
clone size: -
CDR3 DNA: TGCGCCAGCAGCTTGGCCCTGGCACACACCGGGGAGCTGTTTTTT
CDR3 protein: CASSLALAHTGELFF

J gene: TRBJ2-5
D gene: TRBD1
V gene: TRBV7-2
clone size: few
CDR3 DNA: TGTGCCAGCAGCAGGGACAGCCAAGAGACCCAGTACTTC
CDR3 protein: CASSRDSQETQYF

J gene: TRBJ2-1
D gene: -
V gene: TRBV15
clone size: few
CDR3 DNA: TGTGCCACCAGCAGGACTAAGGACTTTCGCCCTACTGAGCAGTTCTTC
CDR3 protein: CATSRTKDFRPTEQFF

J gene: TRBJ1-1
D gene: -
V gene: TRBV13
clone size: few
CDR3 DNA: TGTGCCAGCAGCTTAGATCTGAACACTGAAGCTTTCTTT
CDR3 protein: CASSLDLNTEAFF

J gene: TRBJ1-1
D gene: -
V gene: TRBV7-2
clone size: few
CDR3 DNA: TGTGCCAGCAGGTTACAGGGATCTCGGAACACTGAAGCTTTCTTT
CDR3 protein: CASRLQGSRNTEAFF

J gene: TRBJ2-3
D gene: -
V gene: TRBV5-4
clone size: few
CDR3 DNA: TGTGCCAGCAGCTTGGCCATTCGGGGCACAGATACGCAGTATTTT
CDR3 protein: CASSLAIRGTDTQYF

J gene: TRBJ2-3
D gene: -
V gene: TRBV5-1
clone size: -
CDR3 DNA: TGCGCCAGCAGCCCGACCGCAGGCACAGATACGCAGTATTTT
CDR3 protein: CASSPTAGTDTQYF

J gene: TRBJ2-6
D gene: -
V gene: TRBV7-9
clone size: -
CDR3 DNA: TGTGCCAGCAGCGTAAGGGGGGACGGTAAATCTGGGGCCAACGTCCTGACTTTC
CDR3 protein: CASSVRGDGKSGANVLTF

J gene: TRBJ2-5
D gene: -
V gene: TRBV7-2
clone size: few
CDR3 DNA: TGTGCCAGCAGCTTAGGCTCGGGGCTAGCCAGTGAAGGAGAGACCCAGTACTTC
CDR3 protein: CASSLGSGLASEGETQYF

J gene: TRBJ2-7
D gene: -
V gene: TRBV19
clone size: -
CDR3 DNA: TGTGCCAGTAGTAACAGGAGGAGCTCCTACGAGCAGTACTTC
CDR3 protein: CASSNRRSSYEQYF

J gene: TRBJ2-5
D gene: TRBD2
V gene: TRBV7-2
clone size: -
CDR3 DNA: TGTGCCAGCAGTCCCGCCCGACTAGCGCTACAAGAGACCCAGTACTTC
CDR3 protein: CASSPARLALQETQYF

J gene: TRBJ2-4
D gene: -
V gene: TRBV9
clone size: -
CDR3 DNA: TGTGCCAGCAGCGTAGTAGGGAGTTTGGTCAAAAACATTCAGTACTTC
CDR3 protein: CASSVVGSLVKNIQYF

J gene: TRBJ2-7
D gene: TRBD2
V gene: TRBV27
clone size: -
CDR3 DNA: TGTGCCAGCAGTCCGACCCCCTTGGGACTAGCGGAAACCTACGAGCAGTACTTC
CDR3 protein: CASSPTPLGLAETYEQYF

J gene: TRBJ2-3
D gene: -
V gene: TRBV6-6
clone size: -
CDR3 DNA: TGTGCCAGCAGTTCCGTCACAGATACGCAGTATTTT
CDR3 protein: CASSSVTDTQYF

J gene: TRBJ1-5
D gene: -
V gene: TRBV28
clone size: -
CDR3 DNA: TGTGCCAGCCTTCGGGGCCCATATAGCAATCAGCCCCAGCATTTT
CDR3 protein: CASLRGPYSNQPQHF

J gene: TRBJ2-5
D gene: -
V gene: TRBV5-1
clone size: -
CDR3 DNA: TGCGCCAGCAGCTTGACTCGTGATCAAGAGACCCAGTACTTC
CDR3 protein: CASSLTRDQETQYF

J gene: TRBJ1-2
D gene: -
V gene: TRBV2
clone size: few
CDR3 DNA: TGTGCCGATCGGGGAGGCAGGGATTATGGCTACACCTTC
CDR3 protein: CADRGGRDYGYTF

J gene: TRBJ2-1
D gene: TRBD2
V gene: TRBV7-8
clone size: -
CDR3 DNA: TGTGCCAGCAGCTTAGCTTATCTGATGAGGGAGGGCAATGAGCAGTTCTTC
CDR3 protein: CASSLAYLMREGNEQFF

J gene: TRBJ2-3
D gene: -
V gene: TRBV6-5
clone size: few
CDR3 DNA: TGTGCCAGCAGTTACCGGATGACAGATACGCAGTATTTT
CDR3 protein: CASSYRMTDTQYF

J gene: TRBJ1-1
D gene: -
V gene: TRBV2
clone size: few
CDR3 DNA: TGTGCCAGCAGTACCGCCGGGGTGCCCGGGGAAGCTTTCTTT
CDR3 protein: CASSTAGVPGEAFF

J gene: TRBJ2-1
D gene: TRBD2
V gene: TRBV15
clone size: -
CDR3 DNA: TGTGCCACCAGCAGAGATGGGAGGGAGTACAATGAGCAGTTCTTC
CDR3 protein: CATSRDGREYNEQFF

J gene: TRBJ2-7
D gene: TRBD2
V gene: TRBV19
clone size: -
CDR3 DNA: TGTGCCAGTAGTTCAGCGGGAGACCGTTACGAGCAGTACTTC
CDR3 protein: CASSSAGDRYEQYF

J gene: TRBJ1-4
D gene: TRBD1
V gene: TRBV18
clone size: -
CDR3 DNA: TGTGCCAGCTCACCGGGGACAGGGACTGAAAAACTGTTTTTT
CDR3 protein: CASSPGTGTEKLFF

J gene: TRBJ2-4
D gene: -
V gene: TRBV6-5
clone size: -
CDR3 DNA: TGTGCCAGCGGGGCAGGGAGGAACATTCAGTACTTC
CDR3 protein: CASGAGRNIQYF

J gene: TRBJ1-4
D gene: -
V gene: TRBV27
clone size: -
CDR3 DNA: TGTGCCAGCAGTTTTTTGCCGGGGCAGGCTAATGAAAAACTGTTTTTT
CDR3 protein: CASSFLPGQANEKLFF

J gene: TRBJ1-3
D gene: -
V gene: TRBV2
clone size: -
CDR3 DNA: TGTGCCAGCAGTGCAAGGCGGAGGGAATCTGGAAACACCATATATTTT
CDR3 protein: CASSARRRESGNTIYF